The entry below gives a single T cell receptor (beta chain) sequence along with its context. What it binds is unknown. This record comes from a study of cytomegalovirus exposure and HLA in healthy donors. Donors consisted of healthy bone marrow donors. The V end lost 8 bases, the J end lost 5 bases, and 18 bases lay between the germline ends. The CDR3 sequence is 13 residues long. Germline-derived CDR1 and CDR2 are GTSNPN and SVGIG (reference sequence). Study-wide points: The records held CMV serostatus as the only immune exposure information.

13 Jbeta primers and 60 Vbeta primers were used for the PCR. Generated by immunoSEQ multiplex PCR, the TCRdb table keeps only in-frame clones and is missing some. This table has some 170,000 clones, around 86% appearing once. This TCR derives from a girl aged 2 to 10 in good health and CMV-seropositive. Source material: PBMCs. The chain employs TRBV30 and TRBJ1-2; perhaps TRBD1 as D (5 bases). The CDR3, as DNA: TGTGCCCGCCGACGATCTGGGGGGTATGGCTACACCTTC. The encoded protein is CARRRSGGYGYTF.